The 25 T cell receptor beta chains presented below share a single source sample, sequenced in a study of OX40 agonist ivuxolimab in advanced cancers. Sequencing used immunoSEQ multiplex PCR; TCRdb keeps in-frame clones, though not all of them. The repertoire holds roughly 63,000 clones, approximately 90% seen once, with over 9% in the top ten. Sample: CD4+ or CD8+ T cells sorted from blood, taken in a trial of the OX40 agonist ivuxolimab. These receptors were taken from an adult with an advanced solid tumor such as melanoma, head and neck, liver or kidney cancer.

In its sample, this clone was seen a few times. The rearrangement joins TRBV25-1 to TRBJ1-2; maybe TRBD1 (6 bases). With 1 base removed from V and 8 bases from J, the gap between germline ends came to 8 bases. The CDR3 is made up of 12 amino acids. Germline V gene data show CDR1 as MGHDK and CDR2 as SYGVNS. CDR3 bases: TGTGCCAGCAGTGAATCAGGGGTCGGCTACACCTTC. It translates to CASSESGVGYTF.

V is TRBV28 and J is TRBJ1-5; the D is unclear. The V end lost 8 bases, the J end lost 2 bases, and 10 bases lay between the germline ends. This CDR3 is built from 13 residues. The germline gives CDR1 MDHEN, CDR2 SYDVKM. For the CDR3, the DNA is TGTGCCAGCCGACTTCGGGGCAATCAGCCCCAGCATTTT. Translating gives CASRLRGNQPQHF. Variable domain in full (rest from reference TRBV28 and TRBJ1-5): DVKVTQSSRYLVKRTGEKVFLECVQDMDHENMFWYRQDPGLGLRLIYFSYDVKMKEKGDIPEGYSVSREKKERFSLILESASTNQTSMYLCASRLRGNQPQHFGDGTRLSIL.

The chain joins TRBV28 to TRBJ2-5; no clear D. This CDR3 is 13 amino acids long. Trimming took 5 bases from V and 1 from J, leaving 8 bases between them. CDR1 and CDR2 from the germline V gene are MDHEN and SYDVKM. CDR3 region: CASSGPPQETQYF. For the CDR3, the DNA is TGTGCCAGCAGTGGACCGCCCCAAGAGACCCAGTACTTC.

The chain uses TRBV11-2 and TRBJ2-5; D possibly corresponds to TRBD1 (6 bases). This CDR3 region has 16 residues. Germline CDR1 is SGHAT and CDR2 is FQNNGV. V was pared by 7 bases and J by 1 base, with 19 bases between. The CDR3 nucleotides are TGTGCCAGCACCTGGGGGCCTGGGACCACCCAAGAGACCCAGTACTTC. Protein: CASTWGPGTTQETQYF.

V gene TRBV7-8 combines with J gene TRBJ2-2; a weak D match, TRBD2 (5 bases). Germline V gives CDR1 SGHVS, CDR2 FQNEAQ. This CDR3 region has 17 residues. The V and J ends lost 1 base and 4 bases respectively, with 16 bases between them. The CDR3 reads CASSLVPGRSATGELFF. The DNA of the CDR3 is TGTGCCAGCAGCTTAGTTCCGGGAAGGTCGGCCACCGGGGAGCTGTTTTTT.

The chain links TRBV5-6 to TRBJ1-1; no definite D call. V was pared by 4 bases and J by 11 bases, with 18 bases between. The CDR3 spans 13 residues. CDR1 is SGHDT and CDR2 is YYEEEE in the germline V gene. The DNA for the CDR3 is TGTGCCAGCAGCGCCTCGGGCGCCCCTAGGGCTTTCTTT. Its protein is CASSASGAPRAFF.

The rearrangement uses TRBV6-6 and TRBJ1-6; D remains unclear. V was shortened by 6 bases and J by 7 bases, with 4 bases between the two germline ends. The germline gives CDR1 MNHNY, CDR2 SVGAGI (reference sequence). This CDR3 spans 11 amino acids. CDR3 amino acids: CASRENSPLHF. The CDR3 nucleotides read TGTGCCAGCAGGGAGAATTCACCCCTCCACTTT.

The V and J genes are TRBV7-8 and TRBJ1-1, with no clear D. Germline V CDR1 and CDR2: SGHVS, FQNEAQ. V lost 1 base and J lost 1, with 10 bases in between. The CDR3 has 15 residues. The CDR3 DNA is TGTGCCAGCAGCTTAGAGGTCCCCGCGAACACTGAAGCTTTCTTT. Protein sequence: CASSLEVPANTEAFF. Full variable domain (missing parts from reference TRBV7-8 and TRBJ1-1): GAGVSQSPRYKVAKRGQDVALRCDPISGHVSLFWYQQALGQGPEFLTYFQNEAQLDKSGLPSDRFFAERPEGSVSTLKIQRTQQEDSAVYLCASSLEVPANTEAFFGQGTRLTVV.

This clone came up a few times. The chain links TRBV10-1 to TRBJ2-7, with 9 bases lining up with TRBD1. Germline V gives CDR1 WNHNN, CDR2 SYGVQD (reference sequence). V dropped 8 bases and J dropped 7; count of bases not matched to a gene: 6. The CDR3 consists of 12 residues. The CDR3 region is CASGDRVGEQYV. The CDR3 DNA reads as TGCGCCAGCGGGGACAGGGTGGGGGAGCAGTACGTC.

The CDR3 DNA is TGTGCCAGCAGTCAAGTAGGGGCGTTCCGGGAGACCCAGTACTTC. This translates into CASSQVGAFRETQYF. The chain recombines TRBV11-2 with TRBJ2-5, with a tentative D call TRBD1 (5 bases). Germline CDR1 reads SGHAT; CDR2 reads FQNNGV. V was clipped by 6 bases and J by 5 bases, with 19 bases between them. CDR3 size: 15 residues.

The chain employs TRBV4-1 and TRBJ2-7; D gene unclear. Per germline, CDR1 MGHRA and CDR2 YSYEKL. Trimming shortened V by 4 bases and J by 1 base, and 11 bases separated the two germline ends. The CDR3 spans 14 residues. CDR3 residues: CASSPFLGSYEQYF. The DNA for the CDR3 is TGCGCCAGCAGCCCATTCTTGGGGTCCTACGAGCAGTACTTC.

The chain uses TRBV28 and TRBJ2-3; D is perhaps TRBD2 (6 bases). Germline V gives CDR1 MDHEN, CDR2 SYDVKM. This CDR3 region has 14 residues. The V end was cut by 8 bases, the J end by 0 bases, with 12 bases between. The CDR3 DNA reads TGTGCCAGCCGCGGGACCGCAAGCACAGATACGCAGTATTTT. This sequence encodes CASRGTASTDTQYF.

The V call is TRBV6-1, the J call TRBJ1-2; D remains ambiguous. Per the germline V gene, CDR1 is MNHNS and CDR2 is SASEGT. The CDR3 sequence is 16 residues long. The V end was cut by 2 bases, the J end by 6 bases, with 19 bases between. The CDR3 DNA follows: TGTGCCAGCAGTGAACTGGGTCAGACGATTTTCAATGGCTACACCTTC. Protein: CASSELGQTIFNGYTF.

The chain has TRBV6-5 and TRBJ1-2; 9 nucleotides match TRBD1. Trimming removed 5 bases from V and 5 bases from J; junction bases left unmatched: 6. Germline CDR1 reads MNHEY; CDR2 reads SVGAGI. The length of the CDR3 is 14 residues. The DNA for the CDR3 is TGTGCCAGCAGTCCGCCTGGGACAGGGTATGGCTACACCTTC. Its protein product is CASSPPGTGYGYTF.

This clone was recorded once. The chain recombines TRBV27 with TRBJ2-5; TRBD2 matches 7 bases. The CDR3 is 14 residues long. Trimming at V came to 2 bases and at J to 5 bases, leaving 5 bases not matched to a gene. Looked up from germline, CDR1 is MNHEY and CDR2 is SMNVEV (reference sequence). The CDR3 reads CASSLGGGAETQYF. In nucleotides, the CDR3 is TGTGCCAGCAGTTTAGGGGGGGGAGCGGAGACCCAGTACTTC.

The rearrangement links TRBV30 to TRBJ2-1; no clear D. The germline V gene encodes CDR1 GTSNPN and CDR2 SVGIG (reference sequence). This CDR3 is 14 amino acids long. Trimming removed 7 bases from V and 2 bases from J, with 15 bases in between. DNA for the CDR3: TGTGCCTCCGACGTCGAGTGGGCCTACAATGAGCAGTTCTTC. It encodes CASDVEWAYNEQFF.

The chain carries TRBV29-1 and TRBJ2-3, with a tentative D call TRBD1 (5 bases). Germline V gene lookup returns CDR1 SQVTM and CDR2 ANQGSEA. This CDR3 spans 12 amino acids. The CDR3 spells CSCLTGTDTQYF. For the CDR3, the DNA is TGCAGTTGCTTGACAGGCACAGATACGCAGTATTTT.

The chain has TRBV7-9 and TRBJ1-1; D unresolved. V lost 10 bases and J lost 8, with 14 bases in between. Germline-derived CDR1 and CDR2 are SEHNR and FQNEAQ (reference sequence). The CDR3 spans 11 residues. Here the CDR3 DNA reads TGTGCCACCACCCTGGTTCGGGAAGCTTTCTTT. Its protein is CATTLVREAFF.

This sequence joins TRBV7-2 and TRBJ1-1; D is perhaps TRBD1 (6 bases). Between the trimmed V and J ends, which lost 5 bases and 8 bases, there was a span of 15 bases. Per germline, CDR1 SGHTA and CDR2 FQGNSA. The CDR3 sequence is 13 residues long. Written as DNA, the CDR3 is TGTGCCAGCAGCCACGCCGGGGGGCCCGAAGCTTTCTTT. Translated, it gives CASSHAGGPEAFF.

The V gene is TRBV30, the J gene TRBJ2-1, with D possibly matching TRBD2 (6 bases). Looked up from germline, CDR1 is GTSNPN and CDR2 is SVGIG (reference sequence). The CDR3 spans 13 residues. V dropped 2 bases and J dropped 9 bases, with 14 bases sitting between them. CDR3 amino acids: CAWSLTRTGEQFF. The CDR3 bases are TGTGCCTGGAGTCTGACTAGAACGGGTGAGCAGTTCTTC.

CDR3 DNA: TGTGCCAGCAGTCCCCTTCGATTACATTACAATGAGCAGTTCTTC. Translation: CASSPLRLHYNEQFF. The rearrangement uses TRBV6-1 and TRBJ2-1; D remains ambiguous. The CDR3 runs 15 residues. Trimming left V 5 bases short and J 4 bases short, with 15 bases between. The V gene's germline CDR1 is MNHNS and CDR2 SASEGT.

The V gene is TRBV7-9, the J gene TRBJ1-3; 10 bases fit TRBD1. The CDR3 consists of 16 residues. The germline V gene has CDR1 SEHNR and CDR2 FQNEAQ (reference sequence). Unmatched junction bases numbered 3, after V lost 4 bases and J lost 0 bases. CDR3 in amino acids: CASSWDRGNSGNTIYF. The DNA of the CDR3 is TGTGCCAGCAGCTGGGACAGGGGCAACTCTGGAAACACCATATATTTT.

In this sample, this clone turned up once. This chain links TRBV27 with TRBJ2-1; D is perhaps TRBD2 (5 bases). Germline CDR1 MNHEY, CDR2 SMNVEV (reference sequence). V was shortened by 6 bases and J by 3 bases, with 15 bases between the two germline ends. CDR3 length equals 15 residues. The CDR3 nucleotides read TGTGCCAGCAGACCAACTCCGGGAAACTACAATGAGCAGTTCTTC. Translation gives CASRPTPGNYNEQFF.

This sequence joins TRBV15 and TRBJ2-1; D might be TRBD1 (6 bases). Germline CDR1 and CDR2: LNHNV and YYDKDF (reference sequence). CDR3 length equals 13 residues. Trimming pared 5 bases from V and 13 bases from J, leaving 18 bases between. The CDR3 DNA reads TGTGCCACCAGCGGGGGCTGGTCGTTCAGTCAGTTCTTC. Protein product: CATSGGWSFSQFF.

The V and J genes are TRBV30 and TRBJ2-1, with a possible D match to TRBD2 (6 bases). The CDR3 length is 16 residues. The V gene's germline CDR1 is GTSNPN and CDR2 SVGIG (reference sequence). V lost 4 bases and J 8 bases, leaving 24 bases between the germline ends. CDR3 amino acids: CAWIGGGSGPSDEQFF. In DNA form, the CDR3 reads TGTGCCTGGATTGGGGGAGGTAGCGGCCCCTCCGATGAGCAGTTCTTC.